This note documents a single TCR beta chain sequence. The data belong to a study of PD-L1 blockade in urothelial cancer. Overall study: Patients with male sex and bladder-origin urothelial cancer accounted for most of the roughly 30 enrolled.

The time point denotes: peripheral blood 6 weeks after treatment start. The V end lost 1 base, the J end lost 2 bases, and 8 bases lay between the germline ends. There are 14 residues in the CDR3. Looked up from germline, CDR1 is KGHSH and CDR2 is LQKENI. Added to each PCR by spiking were synthetic TCR analog templates. Libraries were prepared by immunoSEQ multiplex PCR; TCRdb keeps only in-frame clonotypes and omits some of them. In the table there are about 120,000 clones, around 86% of which are singletons. This chain joins TRBV18 and TRBJ1-2; perhaps TRBD1 as D (5 bases). The receptor was derived from a man between 45 and 60 years old with urothelial cancer. Source: PBMCs, taken around atezolizumab (anti-PD-L1) treatment. The CDR3 protein is CASSPQSGNYGYTF. The CDR3 DNA sequence: TGTGCCAGCTCACCACAGTCAGGGAACTATGGCTACACCTTC.